This record concerns one T cell receptor beta chain sequence. No antigen is known for it. This clone may be a read error of a much larger clone one base away. This CDR3 spans 12 amino acids. The germline gives CDR1 LGHNT, CDR2 FRNRAP. The data belong to a study of molecular identifiers for immune sequencing clone quantification. Study in general: Replicates partitioned RNA from about 20,000 or 100,000 naive CD8 cells into five parts, sequencing four. The study, taken as a whole, reports: Highly expanded clone sizes could end up underestimated if a barcode were shared by identical TCR molecules.

MiXCR, run by TCRdb on the PCR reads, gives a single entry per CDR3 protein. The data hold about half a million distinct CDR3 sequences, with about a fifth observed a single time. The authors sorted naive CD8 T cells as CD8+CD4-CCR7+CD45RA+. This chain links TRBV12-5 with TRBJ1-2; D not resolved. The material sequenced was naive CD8+ T cells from blood, with Jurkat cell RNA spiked in. Documented subset: FACS-sorted CD8+CD4-CCR7+CD45RA+ naive T cells. The receptor comes from a human donor in good health. Some libraries in this study had Jurkat cell RNA spiked in. The CDR3 is CASGLERYGCTF. CDR3 bases: TGTGCTAGTGGTCTTGAACGCTATGGCTGCACCTTC.